These 3 T cell receptor beta chains came from one sample sequenced in a study of blood T cell repertoires in COVID-19. Measured with immunoSEQ multiplex PCR; TCRdb has only the in-frame clones, and not every one. In the table there are around 180,000 clones, approximately 85% of which are singletons. The sequenced sample was peripheral blood. These receptors originate from a woman older than 75 with acute or convalescent COVID-19.

Comments on this clone: This sample includes further DNA sequences coding for the same CDR3. The chain is built from TRBV5-4 and TRBJ1-5; no reliable D call. The V gene's germline CDR1 is SGHNT and CDR2 YYREEE (reference sequence). V gave up 0 bases and J gave up 4 bases, with 5 bases separating them. This CDR3 comprises 13 residues. Here the CDR3 DNA reads TGTGCCAGCAGCTTGGGCGTGAATCAGCCCCAGCATTTT. Translating it yields CASSLGVNQPQHF.

This clone was seen a single time. This sequence joins TRBV19 and TRBJ1-4, with D maybe TRBD1 (5 bases). Trimming cost V 5 bases and J 1 base, with 5 bases left between them. Germline V gene data show CDR1 as LNHDA and CDR2 as SQIVND (reference sequence). The CDR3 sequence is 13 residues long. The CDR3 is CASSQGTNEKLFF. CDR3 coding DNA: TGTGCCAGTAGTCAGGGAACTAATGAAAAACTGTTTTTT. The variable domain in full, completed from reference TRBV19 and TRBJ1-4, reads DGGITQSPKYLFRKEGQNVTLSCEQNLNHDAMYWYRQDPGQGLRLIYYSQIVNDFQKGDIAEGYSVSREKKESFPLTVTSAQKNPTAFYLCASSQGTNEKLFFGSGTQLSVL.

The CDR3 DNA reads as TGTGCCACCAGTATGCGGGACTATAATTCACCCCTCCACTTT. This translates into CATSMRDYNSPLHF. The chain links TRBV24-1 to TRBJ1-6, with D unclear. V was clipped by 6 bases and J by 3 bases, with 8 bases between them. Per germline, CDR1 KGHDR and CDR2 SFDVKD. The CDR3 loop spans 14 amino acids.